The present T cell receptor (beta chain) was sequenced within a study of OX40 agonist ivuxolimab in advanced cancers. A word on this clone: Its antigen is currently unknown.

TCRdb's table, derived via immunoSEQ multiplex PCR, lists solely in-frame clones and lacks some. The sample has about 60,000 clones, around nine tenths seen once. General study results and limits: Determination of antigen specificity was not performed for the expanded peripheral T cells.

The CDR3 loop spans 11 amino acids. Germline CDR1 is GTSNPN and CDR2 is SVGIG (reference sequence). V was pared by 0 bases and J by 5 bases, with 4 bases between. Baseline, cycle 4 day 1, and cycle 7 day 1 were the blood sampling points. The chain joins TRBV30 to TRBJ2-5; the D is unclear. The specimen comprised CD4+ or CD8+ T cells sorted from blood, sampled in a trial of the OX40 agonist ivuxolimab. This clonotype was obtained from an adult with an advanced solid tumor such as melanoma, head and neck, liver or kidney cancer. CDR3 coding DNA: TGTGCCTGGAGTGTCTACGAGACCCAGTACTTC. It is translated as CAWSVYETQYF.